This T cell receptor (beta chain) was observed in a study of blood T cell repertoires in COVID-19 (TCRdb year 2020). Regarding the study in general: Collaborator samples came from the United States, Italy and Spain and covered acute and convalescent phases of COVID-19. Subjects who had been exposed to COVID-19, were actively infected with it, or had recovered from it provided the deeply sampled blood TCRbeta repertoires that made up the dataset. Where available, HLA class I and class II types were taken from metadata supplied by the sample provider and were not determined by assay-based typing. The repertoires were released in a freely available public database meant as a resource for research on the immune response to SARS-CoV-2. Samples came from the ongoing ImmuneRACE study (first 160 participants) plus 1,254 subjects from 6 global collaborators. The prospective study material was composed of cDNA or gDNA derived from T cells, B-cell-depleted T cells, or PBMCs. A de-identified subject ID, COVID-19 status, age in years and sex were almost always included in the sample metadata.

The immunoSEQ Assay, a bias-controlled multiplex PCR, was used to amplify TCRbeta CDR3 regions from genomic DNA. The paper's data handling went like this. Within the assay, amplification of reference gene primers was used to estimate how many nucleated cells each sample contained. To quantify the absolute abundance of each unique TCRbeta CDR3 rearrangement, sequence reads were collapsed and filtered. For each sample, productive Simpson clonality was calculated by taking the square root of Simpson's diversity index across productive rearrangements. This immuneACCESS table, as held by TCRdb, lists in-frame sequences with V and J called but not all clones. Of the missing ones, under half trace to an unresolved V gene in checked studies; the others have no known cause. D and trimming were read from the DNA, whereas the V and J calls and clone size are those reported in that table. The sample table holds around 140,000 clones, of which roughly four fifths were seen once. The ten largest clones capture 13% to 15% of the sample.

V and J lose 2 bases and 3 bases, and a span of 13 bases separates them. Per the germline V gene, ENHRY is the CDR1 and SYGVKD is the CDR2. The CDR3 covers 15 residues, taking in both the cysteine and the phenylalanine. The read is trimmed to its CDR3 DNA, 45 bases read in frame from base 1. Concerning this clone itself: The clone's antigen remains unknown. No base quality information exists; no much larger clone differs at one position.

The collaborating institutions used their own protocols to collect whole blood in K2EDTA tubes. For TCRbeta analysis, collaborators shipped samples as frozen whole blood, isolated PBMCs, or DNA extracted from either of those sample types. The research as a whole found: The amount of clinical and demographic metadata varied by source and participant and was provided uncurated.

The rearrangement joined TRBV10-3 to TRBJ1-2; the D gene identity is not certain. The TCR originated in a human donor with acute or convalescent COVID-19. The donor label of this sample is uncertain. The sequenced material came from peripheral blood. The DNA sequence reads TGTGCCATCAGTGAGGCCTCTCCGCTATACTATGGCTACACCTTC. It specifies CAISEASPLYYGYTF.